This T cell receptor (beta chain) was profiled in a study of T cell changes during pregnancy in multiple sclerosis. CDR1 is LNHDA, CDR2 SQIVND, per germline (reference sequence). The CDR3 runs 13 residues. Between the trimmed V and J ends, which lost 5 bases and 3 bases, there was a span of 11 bases. Here immunoSEQ multiplex PCR was the method, and the copy in TCRdb shows in-frame clones only, minus some. The sample contains under 85,000 clones, roughly 92% of which appear only once. V gene TRBV19 combines with J gene TRBJ2-7, with a possible D match to TRBD2 (5 bases). This clonotype was sampled from a female donor with multiple sclerosis, enrolled in a pregnancy study. The sequencing here drew on CD4+ T cells from peripheral blood mononuclear cells, taken before pregnancy. The CDR3 DNA reads TGTGCCAGTAGTCCTCGAGGGTTCTACGAGCAGTACTTC. Its translation: CASSPRGFYEQYF.